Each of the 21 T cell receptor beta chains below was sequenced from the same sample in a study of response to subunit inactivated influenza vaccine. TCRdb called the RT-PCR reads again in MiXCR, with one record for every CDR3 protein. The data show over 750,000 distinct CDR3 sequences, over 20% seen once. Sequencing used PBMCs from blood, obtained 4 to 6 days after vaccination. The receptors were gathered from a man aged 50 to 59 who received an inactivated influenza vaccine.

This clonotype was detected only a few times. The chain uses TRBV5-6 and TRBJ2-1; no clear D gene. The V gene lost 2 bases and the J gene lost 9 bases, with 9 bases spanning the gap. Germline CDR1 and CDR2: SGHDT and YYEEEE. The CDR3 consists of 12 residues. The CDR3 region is CASSFGQAEQFF. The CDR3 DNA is TGTGCCAGCAGCTTCGGGCAGGCTGAGCAGTTCTTC.

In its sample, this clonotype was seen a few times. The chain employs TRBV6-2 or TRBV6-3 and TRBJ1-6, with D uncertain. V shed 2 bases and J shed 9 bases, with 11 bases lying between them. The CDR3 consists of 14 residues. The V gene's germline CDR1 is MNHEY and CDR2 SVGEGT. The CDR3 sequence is CASSYETATSPLHF. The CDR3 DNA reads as TGTGCCAGCAGTTACGAGACTGCGACTTCACCCCTCCACTTT.

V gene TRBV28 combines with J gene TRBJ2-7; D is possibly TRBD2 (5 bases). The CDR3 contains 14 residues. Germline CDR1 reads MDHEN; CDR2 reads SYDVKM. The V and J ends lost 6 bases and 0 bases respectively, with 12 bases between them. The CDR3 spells CASSQTTTSYEQYF. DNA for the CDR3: TGTGCCAGCAGCCAGACTACTACCTCCTACGAGCAGTACTTC.

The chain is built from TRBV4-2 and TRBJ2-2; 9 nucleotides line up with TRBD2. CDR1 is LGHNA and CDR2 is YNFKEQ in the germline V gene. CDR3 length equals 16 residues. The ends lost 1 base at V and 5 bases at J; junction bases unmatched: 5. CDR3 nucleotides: TGTGCCAGCAGCCAAGGAGCGGGGGGATTTACCGGGGAGCTGTTTTTT. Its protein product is CASSQGAGGFTGELFF.

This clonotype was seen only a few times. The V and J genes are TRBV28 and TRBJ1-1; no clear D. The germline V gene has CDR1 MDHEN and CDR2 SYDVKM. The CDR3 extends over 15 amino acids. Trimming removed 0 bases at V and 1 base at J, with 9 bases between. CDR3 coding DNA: TGTGCCAGCAGTTTATGGGGTGGGAAGAACACTGAAGCTTTCTTT. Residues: CASSLWGGKNTEAFF.

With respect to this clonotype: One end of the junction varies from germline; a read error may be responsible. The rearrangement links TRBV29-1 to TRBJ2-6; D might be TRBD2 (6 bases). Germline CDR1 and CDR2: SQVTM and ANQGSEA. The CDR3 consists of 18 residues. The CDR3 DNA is TGCAGCGTTGAATTGGCCGGGAGCCCGAGCTCTGGGGCCAGCGTCCTGACTTTC. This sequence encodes CSVELAGSPSSGASVLTF. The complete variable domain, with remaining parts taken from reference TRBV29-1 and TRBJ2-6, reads SAVISQKPSRDICQRGTSLTIQCQVDSQVTMMFWYRQQPGQSLTLIATANQGSEATYESGFVIDKFPISRPNLTFSTLTVSNMSPEDSSIYLCSVELAGSPSSGASVLTFGAGSRLTVL.

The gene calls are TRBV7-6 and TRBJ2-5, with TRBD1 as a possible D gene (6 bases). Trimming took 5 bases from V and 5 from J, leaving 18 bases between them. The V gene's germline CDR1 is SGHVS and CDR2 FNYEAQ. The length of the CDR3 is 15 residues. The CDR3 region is CASSLIRTEGETQYF. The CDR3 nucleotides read TGTGCCAGCAGCCTTATTAGGACAGAGGGGGAGACCCAGTACTTC.

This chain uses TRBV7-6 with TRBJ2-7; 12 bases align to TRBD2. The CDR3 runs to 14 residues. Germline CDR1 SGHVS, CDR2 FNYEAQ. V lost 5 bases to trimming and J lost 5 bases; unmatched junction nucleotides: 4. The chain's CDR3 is CASSRGLAGHEQYF. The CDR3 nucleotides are TGTGCCAGCAGCAGGGGACTAGCGGGTCACGAGCAGTACTTC. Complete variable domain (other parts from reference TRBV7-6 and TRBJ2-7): GAGVSQSPRYKVTKRGQDVALRCDPISGHVSLYWYRQALGQGPEFLTYFNYEAQQDKSGLPNDRFSAERPEGSISTLTIQRTEQRDSAMYRCASSRGLAGHEQYFGPGTRLTVT.

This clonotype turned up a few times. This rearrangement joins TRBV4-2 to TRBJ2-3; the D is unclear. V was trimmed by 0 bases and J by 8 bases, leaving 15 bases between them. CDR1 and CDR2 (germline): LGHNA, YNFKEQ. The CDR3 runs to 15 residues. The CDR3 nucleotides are TGTGCCAGCAGCCAAGATCTGATGAGCGAAGGTACGCAGTATTTT. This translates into CASSQDLMSEGTQYF.

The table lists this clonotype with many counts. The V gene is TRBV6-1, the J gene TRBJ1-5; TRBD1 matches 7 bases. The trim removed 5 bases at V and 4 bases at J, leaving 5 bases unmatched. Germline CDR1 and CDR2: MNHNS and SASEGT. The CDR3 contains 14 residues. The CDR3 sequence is CASSPDRDNQPQHF. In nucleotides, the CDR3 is TGTGCCAGCAGTCCCGACAGGGATAATCAGCCCCAGCATTTT.

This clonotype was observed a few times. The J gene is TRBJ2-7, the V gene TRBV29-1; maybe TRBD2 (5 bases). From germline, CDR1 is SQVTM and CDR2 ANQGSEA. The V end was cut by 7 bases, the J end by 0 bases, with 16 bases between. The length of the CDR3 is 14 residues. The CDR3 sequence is CSARGVRFSYEQYF. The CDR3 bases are TGCAGCGCCCGGGGAGTCAGGTTCTCCTACGAGCAGTACTTC.

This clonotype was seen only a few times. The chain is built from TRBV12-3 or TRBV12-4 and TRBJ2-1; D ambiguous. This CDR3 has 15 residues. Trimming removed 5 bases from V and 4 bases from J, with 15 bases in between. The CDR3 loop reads CASSPHRTVYNEQFF. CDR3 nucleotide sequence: TGTGCCAGCAGTCCCCATAGGACCGTGTACAATGAGCAGTTCTTC.

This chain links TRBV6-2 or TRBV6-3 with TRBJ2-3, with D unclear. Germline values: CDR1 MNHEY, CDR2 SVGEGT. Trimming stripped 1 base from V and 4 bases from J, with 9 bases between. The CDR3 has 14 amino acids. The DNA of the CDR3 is TGTGCCAGCAGTTACTTGGCTGACGCAGATACGCAGTATTTT. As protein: CASSYLADADTQYF.

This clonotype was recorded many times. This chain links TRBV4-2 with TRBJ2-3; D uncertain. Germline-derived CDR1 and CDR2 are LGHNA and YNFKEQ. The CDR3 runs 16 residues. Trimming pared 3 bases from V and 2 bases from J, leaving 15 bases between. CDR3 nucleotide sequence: TGTGCCAGCAGCCAGGCCGGTACGGATATCACAGATACGCAGTATTTT. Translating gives CASSQAGTDITDTQYF.

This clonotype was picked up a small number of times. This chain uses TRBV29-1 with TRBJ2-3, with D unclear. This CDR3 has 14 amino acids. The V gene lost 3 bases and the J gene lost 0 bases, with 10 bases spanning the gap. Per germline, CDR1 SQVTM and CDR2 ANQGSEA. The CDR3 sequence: CSVDGAPSTDTQYF. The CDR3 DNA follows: TGCAGCGTTGATGGCGCACCTAGCACAGATACGCAGTATTTT.

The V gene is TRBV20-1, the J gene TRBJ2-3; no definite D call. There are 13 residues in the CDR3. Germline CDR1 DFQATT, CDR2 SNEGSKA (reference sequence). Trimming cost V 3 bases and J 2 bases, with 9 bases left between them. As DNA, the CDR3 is TGCAGTGCTAGTTCCCATCACACAGATACGCAGTATTTT. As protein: CSASSHHTDTQYF.

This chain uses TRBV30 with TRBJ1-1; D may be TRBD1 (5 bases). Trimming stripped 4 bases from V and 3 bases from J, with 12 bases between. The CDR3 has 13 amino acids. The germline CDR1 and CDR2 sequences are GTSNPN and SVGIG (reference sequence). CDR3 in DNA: TGTGCCTGGAAAGCAGGGATGTACACTGAAGCTTTCTTT. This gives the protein CAWKAGMYTEAFF.

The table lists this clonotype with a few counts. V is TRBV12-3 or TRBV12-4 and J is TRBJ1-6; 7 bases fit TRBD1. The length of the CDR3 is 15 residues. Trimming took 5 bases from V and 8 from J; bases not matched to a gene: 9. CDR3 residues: CASSIRQGGDSPLHF. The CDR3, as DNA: TGTGCCAGCAGTATAAGACAGGGAGGTGATTCACCCCTCCACTTT.

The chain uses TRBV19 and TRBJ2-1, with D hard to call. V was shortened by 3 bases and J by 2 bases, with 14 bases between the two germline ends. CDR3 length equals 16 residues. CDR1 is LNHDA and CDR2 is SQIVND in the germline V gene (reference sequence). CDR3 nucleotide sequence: TGTGCCAGTAGTATCGGGCATAAAGGCACCTACAATGAGCAGTTCTTC. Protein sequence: CASSIGHKGTYNEQFF.

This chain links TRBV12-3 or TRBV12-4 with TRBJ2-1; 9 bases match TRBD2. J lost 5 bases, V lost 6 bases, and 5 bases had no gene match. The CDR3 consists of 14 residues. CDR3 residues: CASRRTSVDNEQFF. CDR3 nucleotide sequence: TGTGCCAGCAGGCGGACTAGCGTAGACAATGAGCAGTTCTTC.

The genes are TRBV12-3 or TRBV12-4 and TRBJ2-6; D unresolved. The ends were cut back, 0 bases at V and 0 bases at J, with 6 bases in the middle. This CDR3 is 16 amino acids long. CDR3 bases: TGTGCCAGCAGTTTAGCAAGGACCTCTGGGGCCAACGTCCTGACTTTC. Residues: CASSLARTSGANVLTF.